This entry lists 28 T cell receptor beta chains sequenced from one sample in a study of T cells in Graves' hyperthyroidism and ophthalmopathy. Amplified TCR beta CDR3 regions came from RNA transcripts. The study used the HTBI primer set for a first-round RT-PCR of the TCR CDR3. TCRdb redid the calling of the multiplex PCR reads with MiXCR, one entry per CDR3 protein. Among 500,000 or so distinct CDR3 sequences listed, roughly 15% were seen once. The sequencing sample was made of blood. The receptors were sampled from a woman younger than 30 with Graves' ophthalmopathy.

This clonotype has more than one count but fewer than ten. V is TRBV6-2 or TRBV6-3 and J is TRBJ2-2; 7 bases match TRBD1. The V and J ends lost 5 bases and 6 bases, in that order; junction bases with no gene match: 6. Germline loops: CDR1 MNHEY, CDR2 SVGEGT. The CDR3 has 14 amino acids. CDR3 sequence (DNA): TGTGCCAGCAGTGACAGGGTCAATCCCGGGGAGCTGTTTTTT. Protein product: CASSDRVNPGELFF.

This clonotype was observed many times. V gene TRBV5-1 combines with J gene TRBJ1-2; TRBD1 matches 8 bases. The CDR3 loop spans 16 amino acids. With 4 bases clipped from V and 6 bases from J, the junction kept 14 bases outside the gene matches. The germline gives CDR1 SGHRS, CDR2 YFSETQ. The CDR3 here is CASSTSTGESSHGYTF. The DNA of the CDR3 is TGCGCCAGCAGCACCTCGACAGGGGAGTCAAGCCATGGCTACACCTTC.

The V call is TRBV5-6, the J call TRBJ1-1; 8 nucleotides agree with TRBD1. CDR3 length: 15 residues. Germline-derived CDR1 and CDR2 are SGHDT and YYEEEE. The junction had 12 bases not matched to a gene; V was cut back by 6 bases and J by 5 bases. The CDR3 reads CASIPGATGETEAFF. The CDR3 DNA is TGTGCCAGCATCCCAGGAGCGACAGGGGAGACTGAAGCTTTCTTT.

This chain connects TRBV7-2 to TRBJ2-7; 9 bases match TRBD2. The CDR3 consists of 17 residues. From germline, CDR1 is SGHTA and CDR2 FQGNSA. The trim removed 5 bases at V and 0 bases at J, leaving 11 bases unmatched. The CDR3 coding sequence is TGTGCCAGCAGCCAATATCGGACTAGCGATGCCTCCTACGAGCAGTACTTC. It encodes CASSQYRTSDASYEQYF.

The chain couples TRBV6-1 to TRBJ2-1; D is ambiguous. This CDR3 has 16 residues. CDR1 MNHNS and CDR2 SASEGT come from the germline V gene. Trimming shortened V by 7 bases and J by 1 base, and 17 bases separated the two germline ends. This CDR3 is CASIPSWERSYNEQFF. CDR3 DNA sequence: TGTGCCAGCATCCCTTCTTGGGAAAGGTCCTACAATGAGCAGTTCTTC.

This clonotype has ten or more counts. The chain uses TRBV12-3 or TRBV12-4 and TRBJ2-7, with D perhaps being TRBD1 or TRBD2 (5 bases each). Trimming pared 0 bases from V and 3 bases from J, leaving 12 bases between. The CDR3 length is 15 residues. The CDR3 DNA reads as TGTGCCAGCAGTTTAGCGGGCGAGGGGTTCTACGAGCAGTACTTC. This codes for CASSLAGEGFYEQYF.

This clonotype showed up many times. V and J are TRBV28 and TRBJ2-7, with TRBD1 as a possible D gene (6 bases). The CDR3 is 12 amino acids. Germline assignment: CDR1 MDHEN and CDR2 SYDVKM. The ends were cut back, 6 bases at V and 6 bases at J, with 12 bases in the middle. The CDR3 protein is CASSPWGREQYF. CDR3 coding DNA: TGTGCCAGCAGCCCCTGGGGGCGCGAGCAGTACTTC.

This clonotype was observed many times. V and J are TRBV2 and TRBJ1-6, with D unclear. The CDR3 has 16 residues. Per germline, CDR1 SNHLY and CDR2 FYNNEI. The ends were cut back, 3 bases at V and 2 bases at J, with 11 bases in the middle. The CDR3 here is CASSEARVAYNSPLHF. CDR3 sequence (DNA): TGTGCCAGCAGTGAGGCACGGGTCGCCTATAATTCACCCCTCCACTTT.

CDR3 nucleotides: TGTGCCAGTAGTTTATCGGGACAGGGGTCTGGGGAGCAGTACTTC. It encodes CASSLSGQGSGEQYF. The chain joins TRBV19 to TRBJ2-7; TRBD1 agrees at 10 bases. Losses at the gene ends were 5 bases for V and 7 bases for J; bases not matched to a gene: 11. Germline loops: CDR1 LNHDA, CDR2 SQIVND (reference sequence). CDR3 size: 15 residues.

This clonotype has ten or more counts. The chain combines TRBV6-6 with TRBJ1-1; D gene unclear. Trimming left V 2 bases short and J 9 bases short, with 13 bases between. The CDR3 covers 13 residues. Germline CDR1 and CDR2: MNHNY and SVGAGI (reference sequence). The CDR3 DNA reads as TGTGCCAGCAGTTACCTGCCCGATGCACAAGCTTTCTTT. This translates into CASSYLPDAQAFF.

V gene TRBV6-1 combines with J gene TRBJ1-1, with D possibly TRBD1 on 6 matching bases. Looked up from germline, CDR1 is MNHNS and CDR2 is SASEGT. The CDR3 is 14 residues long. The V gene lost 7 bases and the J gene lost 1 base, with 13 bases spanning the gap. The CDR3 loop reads CASKRQAGNTEAFF. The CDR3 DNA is TGTGCCAGCAAGCGACAGGCGGGGAACACTGAAGCTTTCTTT.

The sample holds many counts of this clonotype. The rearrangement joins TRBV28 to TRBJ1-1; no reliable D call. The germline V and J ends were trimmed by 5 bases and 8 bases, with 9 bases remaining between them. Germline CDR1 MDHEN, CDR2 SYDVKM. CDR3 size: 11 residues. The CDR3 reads CASSPGREAFF. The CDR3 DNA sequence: TGTGCCAGCAGTCCCGGGCGGGAAGCTTTCTTT.

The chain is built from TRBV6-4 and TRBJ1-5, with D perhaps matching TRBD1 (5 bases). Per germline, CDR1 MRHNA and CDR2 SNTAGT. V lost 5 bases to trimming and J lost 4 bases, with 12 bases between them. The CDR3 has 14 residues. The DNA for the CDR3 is TGTGCCAGCAGTACGGGAGAGGGGAATCAGCCCCAGCATTTT. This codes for CASSTGEGNQPQHF.

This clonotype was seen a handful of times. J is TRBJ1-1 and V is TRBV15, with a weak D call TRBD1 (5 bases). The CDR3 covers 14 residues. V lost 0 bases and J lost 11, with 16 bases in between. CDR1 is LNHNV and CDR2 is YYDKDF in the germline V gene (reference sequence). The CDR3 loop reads CATSRDGGILPAFF. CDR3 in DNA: TGTGCCACCAGCAGAGATGGGGGGATCTTACCGGCTTTCTTT. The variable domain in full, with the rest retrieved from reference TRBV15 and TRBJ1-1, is DAMVIQNPRYQVTQFGKPVTLSCSQTLNHNVMYWYQQKSSQAPKLLFHYYDKDFNNEADTPDNFQSRRPNTSFCFLDIRSPGLGDTAMYLCATSRDGGILPAFFGQGTRLTVV.

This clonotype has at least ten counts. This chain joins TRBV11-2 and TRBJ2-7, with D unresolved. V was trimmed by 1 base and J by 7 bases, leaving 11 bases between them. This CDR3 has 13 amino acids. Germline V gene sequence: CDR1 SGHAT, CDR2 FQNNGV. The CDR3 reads CASSLVVYGEQYF. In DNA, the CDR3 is TGTGCCAGCAGCTTAGTGGTCTACGGGGAGCAGTACTTC.

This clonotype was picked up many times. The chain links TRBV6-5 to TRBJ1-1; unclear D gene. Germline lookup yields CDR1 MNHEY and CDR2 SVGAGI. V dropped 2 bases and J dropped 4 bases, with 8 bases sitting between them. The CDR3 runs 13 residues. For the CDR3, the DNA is TGTGCCAGCAGTTACCCGAGGAGCACTGAAGCTTTCTTT. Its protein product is CASSYPRSTEAFF.

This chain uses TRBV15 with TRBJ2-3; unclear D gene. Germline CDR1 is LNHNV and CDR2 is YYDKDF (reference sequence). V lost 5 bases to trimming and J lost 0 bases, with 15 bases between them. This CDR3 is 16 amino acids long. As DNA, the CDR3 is TGTGCCACCAGCCCGGCTCCCGGGCCCAGCACAGATACGCAGTATTTT. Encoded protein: CATSPAPGPSTDTQYF.

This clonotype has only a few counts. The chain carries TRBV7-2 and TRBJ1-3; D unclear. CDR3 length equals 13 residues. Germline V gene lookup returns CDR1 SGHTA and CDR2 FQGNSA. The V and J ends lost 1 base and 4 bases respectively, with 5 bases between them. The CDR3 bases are TGTGCCAGCAGCTTAGTAGGCGGAAACACCATATATTTT. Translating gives CASSLVGGNTIYF.

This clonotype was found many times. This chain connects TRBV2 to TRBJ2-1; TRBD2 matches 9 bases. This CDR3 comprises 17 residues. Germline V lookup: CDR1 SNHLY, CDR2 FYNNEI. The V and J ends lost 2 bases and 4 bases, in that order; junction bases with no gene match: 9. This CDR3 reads CASSETRASGIYNEQFF. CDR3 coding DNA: TGTGCCAGCAGTGAAACGCGGGCTAGCGGGATTTACAATGAGCAGTTCTTC.

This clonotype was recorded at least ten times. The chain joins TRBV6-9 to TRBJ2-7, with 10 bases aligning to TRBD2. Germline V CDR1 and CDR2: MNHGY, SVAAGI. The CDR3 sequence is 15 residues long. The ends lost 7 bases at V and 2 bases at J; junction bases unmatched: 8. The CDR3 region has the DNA TGTGCCAGCACTAGCACTAGCGGGGTAACCTACGAGCAGTACTTC. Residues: CASTSTSGVTYEQYF.

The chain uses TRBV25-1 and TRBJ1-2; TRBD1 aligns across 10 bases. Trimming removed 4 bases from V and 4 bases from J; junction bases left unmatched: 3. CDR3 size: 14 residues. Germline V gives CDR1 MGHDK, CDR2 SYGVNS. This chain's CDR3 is CASSGTGGSYGYTF. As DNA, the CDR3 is TGTGCCAGCAGTGGGACAGGGGGTTCCTATGGCTACACCTTC.

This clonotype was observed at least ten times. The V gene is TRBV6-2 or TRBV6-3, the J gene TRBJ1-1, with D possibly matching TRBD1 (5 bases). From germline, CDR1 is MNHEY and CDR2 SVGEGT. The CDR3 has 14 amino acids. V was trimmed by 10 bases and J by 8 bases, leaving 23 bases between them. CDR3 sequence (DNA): TGTGCCACCGCCCCCCGGGACTACGTTCCCGAAGCTTTCTTT. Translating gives CATAPRDYVPEAFF.

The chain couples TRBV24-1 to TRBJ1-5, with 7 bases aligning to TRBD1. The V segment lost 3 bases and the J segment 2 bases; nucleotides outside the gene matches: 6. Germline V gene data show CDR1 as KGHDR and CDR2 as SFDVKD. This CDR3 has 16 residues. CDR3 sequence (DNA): TGTGCCACCAGTGATAGACAGGGATATGGCAATCAGCCCCAGCATTTT. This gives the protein CATSDRQGYGNQPQHF.

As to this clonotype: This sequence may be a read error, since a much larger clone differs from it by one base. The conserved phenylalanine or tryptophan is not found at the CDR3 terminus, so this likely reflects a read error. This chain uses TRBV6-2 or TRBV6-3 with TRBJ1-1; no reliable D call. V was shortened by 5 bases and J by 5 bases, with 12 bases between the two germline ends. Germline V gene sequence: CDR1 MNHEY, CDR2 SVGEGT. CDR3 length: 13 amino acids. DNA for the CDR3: TGTGCCAGCAGTGACGAGGGTCGGACTGAAGCTTTCTCT. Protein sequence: CASSDEGRTEAFS.

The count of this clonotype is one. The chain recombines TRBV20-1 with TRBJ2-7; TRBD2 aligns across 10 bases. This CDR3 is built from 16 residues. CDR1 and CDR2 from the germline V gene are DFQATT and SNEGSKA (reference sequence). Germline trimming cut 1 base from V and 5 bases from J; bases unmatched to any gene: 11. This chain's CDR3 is CSARVPKASGSDEQYF. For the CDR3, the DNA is TGCAGTGCTAGAGTTCCGAAGGCTAGCGGGAGCGACGAGCAGTACTTC.

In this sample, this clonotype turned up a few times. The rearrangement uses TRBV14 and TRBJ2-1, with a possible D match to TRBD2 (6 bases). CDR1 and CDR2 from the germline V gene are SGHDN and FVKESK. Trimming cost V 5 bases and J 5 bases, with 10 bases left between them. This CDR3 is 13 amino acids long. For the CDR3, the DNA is TGTGCCAGCAGCGGGAGGAGAGACAATGAGCAGTTCTTC. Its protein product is CASSGRRDNEQFF.

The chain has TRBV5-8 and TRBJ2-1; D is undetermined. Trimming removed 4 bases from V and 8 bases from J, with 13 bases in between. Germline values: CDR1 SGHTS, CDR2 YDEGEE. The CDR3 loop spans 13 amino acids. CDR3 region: CASSPHQADEQFF. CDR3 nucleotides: TGTGCCAGCAGCCCTCATCAGGCGGATGAGCAGTTCTTC.

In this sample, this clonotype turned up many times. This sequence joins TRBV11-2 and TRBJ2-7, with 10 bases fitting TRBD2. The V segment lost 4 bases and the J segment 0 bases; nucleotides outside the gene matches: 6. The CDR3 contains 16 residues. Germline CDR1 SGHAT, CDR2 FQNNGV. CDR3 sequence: CASSSGLAVASYEQYF. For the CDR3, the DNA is TGTGCCAGCAGCTCAGGACTAGCGGTCGCCTCCTACGAGCAGTACTTC.